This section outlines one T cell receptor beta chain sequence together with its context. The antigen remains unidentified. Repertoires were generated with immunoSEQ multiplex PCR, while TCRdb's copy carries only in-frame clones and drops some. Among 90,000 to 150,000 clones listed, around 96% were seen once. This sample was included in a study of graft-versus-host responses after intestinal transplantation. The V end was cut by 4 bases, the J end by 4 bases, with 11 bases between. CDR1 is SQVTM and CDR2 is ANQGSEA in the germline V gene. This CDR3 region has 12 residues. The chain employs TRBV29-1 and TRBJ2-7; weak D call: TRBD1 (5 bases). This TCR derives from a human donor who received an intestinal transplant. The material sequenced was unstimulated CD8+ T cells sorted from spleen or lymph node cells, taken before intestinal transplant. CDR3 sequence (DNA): TGCAGCGTTGTCGCCAGGGCATACGAGCAGTACTTC. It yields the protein CSVVARAYEQYF.